These T cell receptor beta chains were read from a single sample in a study of T cell repertoires in cytomegalovirus infection. TCRdb re-derived calls from the reads in MiXCR, one entry per CDR3 protein. This sample carries approximately 910,000 distinct CDR3 sequences, approximately 31% of them seen once, and the ten largest clones take around 15%. Their antigens remain unidentified. Source: cultured CD8+ T cells from PBMCs, taken from culture after CMV antigen stimulation. Receptors were obtained from a human donor in good health (CMV status not recorded). Some clones in this sample may be carry-over from other donors' samples. Each CDR3 is given with its conserved first and last residue. Fields, in order: D gene, J gene, V gene, clone size, CDR3 DNA, CDR3 protein. D genes are given only for firm matches. The size entry is marked missing in some rows and otherwise reads once, few, many or a size class.

. | TRBJ1-5 | TRBV19 | . | TGTGCCAGTAGTATGGTCCAGGGCAATCAGCCCCAGCATTTT | CASSMVQGNQPQHF
. | TRBJ1-3 | TRBV11-3 | few | TGTGCCAGCAGCACAACAGGGTCCGCTGGAAACACCATATATTTT | CASSTTGSAGNTIYF
. | TRBJ1-4 | TRBV19 | few | TGTGCCAGTAGTATGGGAGCAGGGCGAACTAATGAAAAACTGTTTTTT | CASSMGAGRTNEKLFF
. | TRBJ2-3 | TRBV25-1 | . | TGTGCCAGCAGTTGGCGCTTCACAGATACGCAGTATTTT | CASSWRFTDTQYF
. | TRBJ1-5 | TRBV19 | few | TGTGCCAGTAGTCACCAGGGTAATCAGCCCCAGCATTTT | CASSHQGNQPQHF
TRBD2 | TRBJ2-1 | TRBV5-6 | . | TGTGCCAGCAGCTTGGCCCGTAGGGGACTAGCGGGGGAGCAGTTCTTC | CASSLARRGLAGEQFF
. | TRBJ1-2 | TRBV20-1 | few | TGCAGTGCTAGAGATTCGGGCTATGGCTACACCTTC | CSARDSGYGYTF
. | TRBJ1-5 | TRBV20-1 | . | TGCAGTGCTATTAACAGGGCCACGAGGAGCAATCAGCCCCAGCATTTT | CSAINRATRSNQPQHF
. | TRBJ1-6 | TRBV25-1 | . | TGTGCCAGCAGTGTAACCGGAGGAGACAGAGTCTCAAGCTCCTATAATTCACCCCTCCACTTT | CASSVTGGDRVSSSYNSPLHF
TRBD1 | TRBJ1-1 | TRBV27 | . | TGTGCCAGCAGTCCACCTCCGGACAGGACCCCCTCTTTGAACACTGAAGCTTTCTTT | CASSPPPDRTPSLNTEAFF
. | TRBJ2-6 | TRBV14 | . | TGTGCCATCGGGGGGCCTGGGGCCAACGTCCTGACTTTC | CAIGGPGANVLTF
TRBD1 | TRBJ2-7 | TRBV7-3 | . | TGTGCCAGCAGCTCCCACTCAGACAGGGGTGCCTACGAGCAGTACTTC | CASSSHSDRGAYEQYF
. | TRBJ1-3 | TRBV2 | few | TGTGCCAGCAGTGAAAAGTTCTCTGGAAACACCATATATTTT | CASSEKFSGNTIYF
TRBD1 | TRBJ1-2 | TRBV27 | . | TGTGCCGGCAGTCCAGGACAGGGTTGGAATGGCTACACCTTC | CAGSPGQGWNGYTF
. | TRBJ2-3 | TRBV28 | . | TGTACCAGCAGTTTAGACGTAACTAGCACAGATACGCAGTATTTT | CTSSLDVTSTDTQYF
. | TRBJ1-6 | TRBV27 | few | TGTGCCAGCAGTCACCCCGGGGCACCCCTCCACTTT | CASSHPGAPLHF
TRBD1 | TRBJ1-2 | TRBV27 | . | TGTGCCAGCAGTTCCTCAGGGGGCGCAGGCGGGTATAACTATGGCTACACCTTC | CASSSSGGAGGYNYGYTF
TRBD1 | TRBJ2-7 | TRBV19 | . | TGTGCCAGTAGACCGACAGGGACATACGAGCAGTACTTC | CASRPTGTYEQYF
. | TRBJ2-5 | TRBV9 | . | TGTGCCAGCAGCGTAGTTCCAGGAGAGACCCAGTACTTC | CASSVVPGETQYF
. | TRBJ1-2 | TRBV27 | . | TGTGCCAGCAAGAGGGGTCAGGGCTATGGCTACACCTTC | CASKRGQGYGYTF
. | TRBJ2-1 | TRBV6-5 | few | TGTGCCAGCAGTTACAACCGGCCCTACAATGAGCAGTTCTTC | CASSYNRPYNEQFF
. | TRBJ2-2 | TRBV7-2 | many | TGTGCCAGCACCCCCAGGGGCCTTGGGACCGGGGAGCTGTTTTTT | CASTPRGLGTGELFF
TRBD1 | TRBJ2-5 | TRBV25-1 | . | TGTGCCAGCCGGCCCACAGGGGGTACCCAAGAGACCCAGTACTTC | CASRPTGGTQETQYF
. | TRBJ2-1 | TRBV27 | few | TGTGCCAGCAGTTTAAGGGCTTCCCACAATGAGCAGTTCTTC | CASSLRASHNEQFF
TRBD1 | TRBJ1-3 | TRBV7-6 | many | TGTGCCAGCAGCGCTAGACAGGGGAGACTTGGAAACACCATATATTTT | CASSARQGRLGNTIYF
. | TRBJ1-1 | TRBV10-3 | . | TGTGCCATCAGTGGGGGTGTTGAAGCTTTCTTT | CAISGGVEAFF
TRBD1 | TRBJ1-2 | TRBV11-2 | few | TGTGCCAGCAGCTGGGGACAGCGGAACTATGGCTACACCTTC | CASSWGQRNYGYTF
. | TRBJ1-3 | TRBV5-4 | few | TGTGCCAGCAGCCAAGACAGTTCGGCCCTCTCTGGAAACACCATATATTTT | CASSQDSSALSGNTIYF
TRBD1 | TRBJ1-1 | TRBV6-2/TRBV6-3 | . | TGTGCCAGCAGCCCTGACAGGGTAGGGGCTTTCTTT | CASSPDRVGAFF
. | TRBJ1-6 | TRBV19 | many | TGTGCCAGTAGTCCGGGACTGTCACCCCTCCACTTT | CASSPGLSPLHF
. | TRBJ2-7 | TRBV7-9 | few | TGTGCCAGCAGCGGGGGCTGGCCGTACGAGCAGTACTTC | CASSGGWPYEQYF
. | TRBJ1-1 | TRBV7-9 | many | TGTGCCAGCAGCTCCCTGGGCGGCACAGAAGCTTTCTTT | CASSSLGGTEAFF
. | TRBJ2-6 | TRBV6-5 | . | TGTGCCAGCAGTTACTCGCCCTTAAGTTCGTCCATGAACAAATGGTCTGGGGCCAACGTCCTGACTTTC | CASSYSPLSSSMNKWSGANVLTF
. | TRBJ2-3 | TRBV6-2/TRBV6-3 | few | TGTGCCAGCAGCCCATCTGGACGGAGAGATACGCAGTATTTT | CASSPSGRRDTQYF
. | TRBJ2-5 | TRBV6-1 | . | TGTGCCAGCAGTGAAGCGGGGGGAATAGAGACCCAGTACTTC | CASSEAGGIETQYF
. | TRBJ1-2 | TRBV6-2/TRBV6-3 | . | TGTGCCAGCAGTTATAAGAGGAGCGGTGGCTACACCTTC | CASSYKRSGGYTF
. | TRBJ2-1 | TRBV19 | . | TGTGCCAGTAGTATAGGGCAGGGACTGCTCTACAATGAGCAGTTCTTC | CASSIGQGLLYNEQFF
TRBD2 | TRBJ2-5 | TRBV4-1 | . | TGCGCCAGCAGCCAAGAAACTAGCGGGGGGGAAGAGACCCAGTACTTC | CASSQETSGGEETQYF
TRBD1 | TRBJ2-2 | TRBV12-3/TRBV12-4 | . | TGTGCCAGCAGTACTTCCGGGACAGGGGGGTTTAACACCGGGGAGCTGTTTTTT | CASSTSGTGGFNTGELFF
TRBD2 | TRBJ2-6 | TRBV6-5 | . | TGTGCCAGCAGGGCGACTAGCCAAGGCTCTGGGGCCAACGTCCTGACTTTC | CASRATSQGSGANVLTF
. | TRBJ2-2 | TRBV6-5 | many | TGTGCCAGCAGTTACGGGCAGCTTATAGCCGGGGAGCTGTTTTTT | CASSYGQLIAGELFF
TRBD2 | TRBJ2-1 | TRBV6-2/TRBV6-3 | few | TGTGCCAGCAGTGAACCCGGGACTAGCGGGGGGCCGGAGGATGAGCAGTTCTTC | CASSEPGTSGGPEDEQFF
. | TRBJ2-1 | TRBV20-1 | . | TGCAGTGCTAGCGGGGGCCCAACTCCCATTCTATACAATGAGCAGTTCTTC | CSASGGPTPILYNEQFF
. | TRBJ2-1 | TRBV20-1 | . | TGCAGTGCCTCCCAAGAGATCAGCTCCTACAATGAGCAGTTCTTC | CSASQEISSYNEQFF
. | TRBJ1-2 | TRBV29-1 | . | TGCAGCGTTGTTCGCGCTGATGGCTACACCTTC | CSVVRADGYTF
. | TRBJ2-1 | TRBV7-2 | . | TGTGCCAGCAGCTTCCCCGGTCGGGGGTTGAAAAATGAGCAGTTCTTC | CASSFPGRGLKNEQFF
. | TRBJ1-6 | TRBV6-5 | . | TGTGCCAGCAATCACTATAATTCACCCCTCCACTTT | CASNHYNSPLHF
TRBD2 | TRBJ2-3 | TRBV24-1 | . | TGTGCCACCAGTGATTGGGGACTAGCGGGGTCTTCCGAAACAGATACGCAGTATTTT | CATSDWGLAGSSETDTQYF
. | TRBJ1-2 | TRBV28 | . | TGTGTCAGCAGTTTAGGGGGGGCTCCTAACTATGGCTACACCTTC | CVSSLGGAPNYGYTF